This T cell receptor (beta chain) was sequenced in a study of monozygotic twins with inflammatory bowel disease. This CDR3 comprises 14 residues. CDR1 and CDR2 from the germline V gene are DFQATT and SNEGSKA (reference sequence). An amount of about 3,300 ng of total RNA was used for each TCR library. Template switching introduced UMIs that contain a 6-nucleotide sample barcode. TCRdb reprocessed the 5' RACE reads and stores each CDR3 protein as one record, lacking DNA. This table holds 330,000 or so distinct CDR3 sequences. This receptor was taken from a human donor with ulcerative colitis or Crohn's disease, or a healthy co-twin of an affected twin (not recorded which). The chain has TRBV20-1 and TRBJ2-5. What was sequenced was blood. Here the CDR3 reads CSAAEKGPQETQYF.